The sequence of this T cell receptor beta chain was determined in a study of beta chain features in type 1 diabetes. Regarding the study as a whole: Type 1 diabetes patients showed a moderate but significant shortening of TCRB CDR3s in all four CD4+ subsets.

This CDR3 comprises 16 residues. V lost 5 bases, J lost 4 bases, and 7 bases stayed unmatched. From germline, CDR1 is SGHNT and CDR2 YENEEA. By way of CD45RO/CCR7/CD25/CD127/CD95/CD27, the CD4+ regulatory, stem cell-like memory, central memory and naive cells were sorted. Sorting produced populations that all topped 98% purity. As concerns this clone: Antigen: not known.

Of the isolated RNA, all was reverse transcribed, and so the sequenced material was expressed TCRB transcripts. Regulatory, naive and central memory T cell samples averaged around 3.9 million reads. Data came from immunoSEQ multiplex PCR; TCRdb stores just in-frame clones and leaves some out. The sample lists a few hundred thousand clones, 14% occurring once. The source is a man under 40 in good health. Sequencing was performed on central memory CD4+ T cells from blood. The chain employs TRBV11-3 and TRBJ2-1; 11 nucleotides line up with TRBD2. CDR3: CASSPAGTSGYNEQFF. The CDR3, as DNA: TGTGCCAGCAGCCCCGCCGGGACTAGCGGATACAATGAGCAGTTCTTC.